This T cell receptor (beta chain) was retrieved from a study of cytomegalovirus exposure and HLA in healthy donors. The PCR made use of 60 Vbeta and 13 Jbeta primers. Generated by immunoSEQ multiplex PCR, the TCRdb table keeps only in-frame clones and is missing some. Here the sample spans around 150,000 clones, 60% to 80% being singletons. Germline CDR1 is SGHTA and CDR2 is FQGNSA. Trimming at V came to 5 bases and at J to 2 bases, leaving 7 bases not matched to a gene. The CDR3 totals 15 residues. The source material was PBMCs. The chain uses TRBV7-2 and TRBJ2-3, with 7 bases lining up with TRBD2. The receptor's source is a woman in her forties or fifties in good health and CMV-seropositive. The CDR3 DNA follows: TGTGCCAGCAGCCTAGGGACTACCCACACAGATACGCAGTATTTT. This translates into CASSLGTTHTDTQYF. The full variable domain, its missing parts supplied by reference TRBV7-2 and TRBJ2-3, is GAGVSQSPSNKVTEKGKDVELRCDPISGHTALYWYRQSLGQGLEFLIYFQGNSAPDKSGLPSDRFSAERTGGSVSTLTIQRTQQEDSAVYLCASSLGTTHTDTQYFGPGTRLTVL.